The present T cell receptor beta chain was sequenced within a study of T cell changes during pregnancy in multiple sclerosis. The CDR3 totals 15 residues. With 2 bases clipped from V and 9 bases from J, the junction kept 9 bases outside the gene matches. Sequenced by immunoSEQ multiplex PCR; TCRdb stores in-frame clones only, minus some. The sample holds 85,000 to 110,000 clones, about 90% seen once. The chain links TRBV6-7 to TRBJ1-5, with 8 bases aligning to TRBD1. TRBV6-7 is treated as an ORF (open reading frame) with a function not yet certain. The sequenced sample was peripheral blood, obtained after pregnancy. This TCR was sampled from a female donor with multiple sclerosis, enrolled in a pregnancy study. The CDR3 sequence: CASSYATGDDRPQHF. For the CDR3, the DNA is TGTGCCAGCAGTTACGCGACAGGGGATGATCGGCCCCAGCATTTT.